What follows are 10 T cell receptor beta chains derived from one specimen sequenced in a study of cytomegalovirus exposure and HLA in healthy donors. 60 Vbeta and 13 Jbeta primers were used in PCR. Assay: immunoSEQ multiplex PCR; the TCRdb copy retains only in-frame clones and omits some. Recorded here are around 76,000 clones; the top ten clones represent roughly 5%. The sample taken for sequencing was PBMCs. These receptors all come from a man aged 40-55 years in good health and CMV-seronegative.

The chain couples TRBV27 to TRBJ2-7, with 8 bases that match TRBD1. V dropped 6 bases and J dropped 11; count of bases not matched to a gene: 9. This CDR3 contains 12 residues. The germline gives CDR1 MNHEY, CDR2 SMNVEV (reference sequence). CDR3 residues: CASRPPGQEEYF. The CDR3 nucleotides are TGTGCCAGCAGACCGCCGGGACAGGAGGAGTACTTC.

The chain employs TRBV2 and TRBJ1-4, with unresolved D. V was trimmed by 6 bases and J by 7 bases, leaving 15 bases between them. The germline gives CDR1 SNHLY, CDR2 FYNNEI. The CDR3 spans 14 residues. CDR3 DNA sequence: TGTGCCAGCAGGGAGGCCTTCAAGTCTGAAAAACTGTTTTTT. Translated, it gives CASREAFKSEKLFF.

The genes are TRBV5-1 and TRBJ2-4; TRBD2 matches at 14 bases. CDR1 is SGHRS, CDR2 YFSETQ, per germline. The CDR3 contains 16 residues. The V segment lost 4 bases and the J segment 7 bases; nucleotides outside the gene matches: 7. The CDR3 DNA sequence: TGCGCCAGCAGCCGGGGACTAGCGGGGGTCCTTAACATTCAGTACTTC. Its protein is CASSRGLAGVLNIQYF.

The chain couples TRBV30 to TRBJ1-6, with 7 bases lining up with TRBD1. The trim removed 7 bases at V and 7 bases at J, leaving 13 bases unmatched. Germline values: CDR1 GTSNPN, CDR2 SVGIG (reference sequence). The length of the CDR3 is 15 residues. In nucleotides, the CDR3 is TGTGCCTTCGCCTTGGAGGGGGCTTGGAATTCACCCCTCCACTTT. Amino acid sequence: CAFALEGAWNSPLHF. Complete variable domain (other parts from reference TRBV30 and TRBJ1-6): SQTIHQWPATLVQPVGSPLSLECTVEGTSNPNLYWYRQAAGRGLQLLFYSVGIGQISSEVPQNLSASRPQDRQFILSSKKLLLSDSGFYLCAFALEGAWNSPLHFGNGTRLTVT.

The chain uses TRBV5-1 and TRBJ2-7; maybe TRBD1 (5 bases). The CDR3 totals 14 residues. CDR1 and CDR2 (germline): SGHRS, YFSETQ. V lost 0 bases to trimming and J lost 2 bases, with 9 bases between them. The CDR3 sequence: CASSLGQSAYEQYF. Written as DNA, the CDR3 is TGCGCCAGCAGCTTGGGACAGTCGGCCTACGAGCAGTACTTC.

The CDR3 here is CASSPRGSSYNEQFF. The DNA of the CDR3 is TGTGCCAGCAGCCCGCGGGGGAGCTCCTACAATGAGCAGTTCTTC. This chain connects TRBV7-9 to TRBJ2-1; 7 nucleotides align to TRBD2. Germline-derived CDR1 and CDR2 are SEHNR and FQNEAQ (reference sequence). The CDR3 consists of 15 residues. The V and J ends lost 5 bases and 0 bases, in that order; junction bases with no gene match: 4.

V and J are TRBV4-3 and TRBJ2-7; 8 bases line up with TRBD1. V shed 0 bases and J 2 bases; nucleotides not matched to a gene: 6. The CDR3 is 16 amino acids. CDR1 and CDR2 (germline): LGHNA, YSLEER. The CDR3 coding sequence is TGCGCCAGCAGCCAAGATGTCCGACAGGGGACCTACGAGCAGTACTTC. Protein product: CASSQDVRQGTYEQYF.

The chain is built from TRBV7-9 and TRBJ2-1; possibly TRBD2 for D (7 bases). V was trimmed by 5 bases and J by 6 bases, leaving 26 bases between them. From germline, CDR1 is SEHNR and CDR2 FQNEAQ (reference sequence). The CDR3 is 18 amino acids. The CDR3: CASSPRGGGVPRGNEQFF. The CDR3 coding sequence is TGTGCCAGCAGCCCTCGGGGCGGGGGCGTTCCCAGGGGCAATGAGCAGTTCTTC.

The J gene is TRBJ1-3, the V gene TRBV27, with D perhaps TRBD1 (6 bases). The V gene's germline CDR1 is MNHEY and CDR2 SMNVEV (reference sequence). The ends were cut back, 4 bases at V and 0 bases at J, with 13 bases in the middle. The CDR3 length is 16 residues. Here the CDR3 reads CASSSPGAGSGNTIYF. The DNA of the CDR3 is TGTGCCAGCAGTTCTCCAGGGGCCGGCTCTGGAAACACCATATATTTT.

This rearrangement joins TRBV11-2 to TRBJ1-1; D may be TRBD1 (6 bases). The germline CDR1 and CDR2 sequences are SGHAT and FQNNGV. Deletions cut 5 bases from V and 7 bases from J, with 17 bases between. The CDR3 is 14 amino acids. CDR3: CASSRGQRYREAFF. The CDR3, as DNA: TGTGCCAGCAGCCGCGGACAGCGCTACCGTGAAGCTTTCTTT.